A selection of T cell receptor beta chains follows, all from one sample in a study of blood T cell repertoires in COVID-19. Profiling relied on immunoSEQ multiplex PCR, and the TCRdb table lists in-frame clones only, not all of them. The data show about 170,000 clones, around 89% seen once. Sequencing was performed on peripheral blood. The receptors shown here come from a man in his fifties or sixties who had recovered from COVID-19. Both conserved end residues are part of each CDR3. A D gene is named only where the DNA matches it firmly. Rows give clone size only sometimes, using once, few, many, or a class for an expanded clone.

size	J	V	D	DNA	CDR3
NA	TRBJ2-5	TRBV9	TRBD1	TGTGCCAGCAGCGGAGGATACCGGGACAGAGAAGAGACCCAGTACTTC	CASSGGYRDREETQYF
once	TRBJ2-7	TRBV11-2	NA	TGTGCCAGCAGCTTAGGCGGGGCTAGAAATGAGCAGTACTTC	CASSLGGARNEQYF
NA	TRBJ1-2	TRBV3-1/TRBV3-2	NA	TGTGCCAGCAGCCAAGCTCAGGGTCACTATGGCTACACCTTC	CASSQAQGHYGYTF
NA	TRBJ1-5	TRBV27	NA	TGTGCCAGCAGTCCGGTACAAGGGGACAATCAGCCCCAGCATTTT	CASSPVQGDNQPQHF
NA	TRBJ2-2	TRBV7-9	NA	TGTGCCAGCAGATCATCAGGGGATGCCGGGGAGCTGTTTTTT	CASRSSGDAGELFF
NA	TRBJ2-7	TRBV3-1/TRBV3-2	NA	TGTGCCAGCAGCCCTCCCCGTTCCTACGAGCAGTACTTC	CASSPPRSYEQYF
once	TRBJ1-1	TRBV7-6	TRBD1	TGTGCCAGCAGCAGAGGTTCAACAGGGGTGAACACTGAAGCTTTCTTT	CASSRGSTGVNTEAFF
NA	TRBJ2-1	TRBV6-2/TRBV6-3	TRBD1	TGTGCCAGCAGTTATTACCTGACAGGGCTCAATGAGCAGTTCTTC	CASSYYLTGLNEQFF
NA	TRBJ1-3	TRBV15	NA	TGTGCCACCAGCAGAGAGGGGAGCTCTGGAAACACCATATATTTT	CATSREGSSGNTIYF
NA	TRBJ2-4	TRBV3-1/TRBV3-2	NA	TGTGCCAGCAGCCCAGGGGGAGGCGTAGCCAAAAACATTCAGTACTTC	CASSPGGGVAKNIQYF
once	TRBJ2-7	TRBV11-1	NA	TGTGCCAGCAGCGCCAATCGGGACGAGCAGTACTTC	CASSANRDEQYF
few	TRBJ1-2	TRBV4-3	TRBD1	TGCGCCAGCAGCCGGACGGGACAGATCTATGGCTACACCTTC	CASSRTGQIYGYTF
NA	TRBJ1-2	TRBV27	TRBD1	TGTGCCAGCAGTTCCCACGGGACAGGGGGCCGAATCCGCGGCTACACCTTC	CASSSHGTGGRIRGYTF
NA	TRBJ2-5	TRBV7-3	NA	TGTGCCAGCAGCTTCGGGGTCCAAGAGACCCAGTACTTC	CASSFGVQETQYF
NA	TRBJ1-2	TRBV19	NA	TGTGCCAGTAGTAAAAGCGGAGCTAACTATGGCTACACCTTC	CASSKSGANYGYTF
NA	TRBJ1-4	TRBV2	TRBD1	TGTGCCAGCAGTGGTGGGACAGGGGAAAAACTGTTTTTT	CASSGGTGEKLFF
NA	TRBJ1-1	TRBV5-4	TRBD1	TGTGCCAGCAGCTTCACCGGGACAGCGAACACTGAAGCTTTCTTT	CASSFTGTANTEAFF
NA	TRBJ2-4	TRBV10-3	NA	TGTGCCATCAGTGAGTCGACAGTCCTAGCCAAAAACATTCAGTACTTC	CAISESTVLAKNIQYF
NA	TRBJ2-7	TRBV30	TRBD1	TGTGCCTGGGACAGGGGCTACGAGCAGTACTTC	CAWDRGYEQYF
NA	TRBJ1-6	TRBV6-5	NA	TGTGCCAGCAACAGCAGGGGTGGCAATTCACCCCTCCACTTT	CASNSRGGNSPLHF
NA	TRBJ2-7	TRBV9	TRBD2	TGTGCCAGCAGCGTAGGGCCTAGCGGGACCTACGAGCAGTACTTC	CASSVGPSGTYEQYF
once	TRBJ2-3	TRBV7-2	TRBD2	TGTGCCAGCAGCTCTCCGATACGGGAGGGCACAGATACGCAGTATTTT	CASSSPIREGTDTQYF
NA	TRBJ1-2	TRBV6-5	NA	TGTGCCAGCAGTCCTGGGGCAGAAAACAACTATGGCTACACCTTC	CASSPGAENNYGYTF